This entry describes one T cell receptor (beta chain). A few counts support this clone. The clone's antigen remains unknown. No per-base quality is available; no much larger clone lies one base away. TCRbeta CDR3 regions were amplified from genomic DNA using the immunoSEQ Assay, a bias-controlled multiplex PCR. The study's own analysis went as follows. The number of nucleated cells in each sample was estimated from the amplification of reference gene primers within the assay. To quantify the absolute abundance of each unique TCRbeta CDR3 rearrangement, sequence reads were collapsed and filtered. For each sample, productive Simpson clonality was calculated as the square root of Simpson's diversity index over productive rearrangements. Drawn from immuneACCESS, this table holds only the in-frame rearrangements with V and J called that TCRdb kept. Clones are partly lost; checked studies trace under half to an unresolved V gene and leave the rest unexplained. The D gene and trimming were derived from the DNA, and the V and J assignments and clone size from that table. For this sample the table gives 200,000 to 250,000 clones, of which about 86% were detected only once. About 10% of the sample comes from the top ten.

At one collaborating source in Seattle, patients were enrolled during active infection and were followed longitudinally through the course of disease. Whole blood was collected in K2EDTA tubes by collaborating institutions according to the institutions' own protocols. For TCRbeta analysis, collaborators shipped samples in one of three forms: frozen whole blood, isolated PBMCs, or DNA extracted from either of those sample types. This specimen comes from a study of blood T cell repertoires in COVID-19 (dated by TCRdb to between 2020 and 2021). Background on the whole study: The collaborator samples originated in the United States, Italy and Spain and spanned the acute and convalescent phases of COVID-19. The material from the prospective study consisted of cDNA or gDNA derived from T cells, B-cell-depleted T cells, or PBMCs. The dataset comprised deeply sampled blood TCRbeta repertoires from subjects exposed to, actively infected with, or recovered from COVID-19. Samples were obtained from the ongoing ImmuneRACE study (first 160 participants) and from about 1,300 subjects provided by 6 global collaborators. The repertoires were released in a freely available public database meant as a resource for research on the immune response to SARS-CoV-2. The sample metadata nearly always contained a de-identified subject ID, COVID-19 status, age in years and sex. Where available, HLA class I and class II types were obtained from metadata supplied by the sample provider rather than from assay-based typing. The investigation overall reported the following: Clinical and demographic metadata were provided uncurated, with the amount varying by source and participant.

The CDR3 goes from the cysteine to the phenylalanine over 15 residues. Left in the record is the CDR3 DNA by itself, 45 bases read in frame from the first base. The germline V gene supplies CDR1 SNHLY and CDR2 FYNNEI. The V end loses 2 bases and the J end loses 7 bases, and a stretch of 15 bases separates them. The sequenced material came from peripheral blood. The source is a woman in her 50s with COVID-19, enrolled during active disease. Rearrangement joined TRBV2 to TRBJ1-3; the D gene is not confidently resolved. The CDR3 is CASSEQAGRRNTIYF. The sequence in DNA is TGTGCCAGCAGTGAACAGGCGGGCAGGAGGAACACCATATATTTT.